This T cell receptor beta chain came from a study of long-term antiretroviral therapy in people with HIV. Background on the study: When the earliest samples were collected, ART was typically delayed until CD4 counts fell.

The immunoSEQ assay was v3.0, run at survey level. Using immunoSEQ multiplex PCR, the repertoire was profiled, and TCRdb retains in-frame clones only, with some absent. The data show about 14,000 clones, with over 80% seen just once and 16% held by the top ten. The V segment lost 4 bases and the J segment 11 bases; nucleotides outside the gene matches: 9. The CDR3 is 13 amino acids. Germline CDR1 is LGHNA and CDR2 is YNFKEQ. Sequences were derived from unsorted PBMCs, sampled 1.8 years before starting antiretroviral therapy. The chain carries TRBV4-2 and TRBJ2-7, with TRBD1 identical over 9 bases. The sequence derives from a middle-aged woman with HIV. DNA of the CDR3: TGTGCCAGCAGCCGGGACAGGGCGAAGACGGAGTACTTC. Translating it yields CASSRDRAKTEYF.